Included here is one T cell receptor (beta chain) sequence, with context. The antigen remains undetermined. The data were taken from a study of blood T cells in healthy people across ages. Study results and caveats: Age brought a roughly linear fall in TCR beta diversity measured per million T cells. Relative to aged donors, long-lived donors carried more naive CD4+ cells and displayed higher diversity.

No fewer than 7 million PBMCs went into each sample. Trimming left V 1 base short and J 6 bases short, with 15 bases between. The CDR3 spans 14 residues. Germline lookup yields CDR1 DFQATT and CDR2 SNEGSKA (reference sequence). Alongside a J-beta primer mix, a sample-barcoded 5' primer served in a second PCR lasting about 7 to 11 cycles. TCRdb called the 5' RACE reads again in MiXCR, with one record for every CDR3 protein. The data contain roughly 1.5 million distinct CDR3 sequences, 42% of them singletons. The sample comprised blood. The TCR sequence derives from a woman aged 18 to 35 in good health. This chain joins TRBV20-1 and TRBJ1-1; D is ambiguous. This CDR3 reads CSARVGRLGAEAFF. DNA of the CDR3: TGCAGTGCTAGAGTAGGAAGACTCGGAGCTGAAGCTTTCTTT.